This record concerns one TCR beta chain sequence. The target of this receptor is not known. No much larger clonotype is one base removed from it; base qualities were not supplied. TCRbeta CDR3 regions were amplified from genomic DNA by means of the immunoSEQ Assay, a bias-controlled multiplex PCR. Per the original workflow: The number of nucleated cells in each sample was estimated by amplification of reference gene primers within the assay. Sequence reads were collapsed and filtered to measure the absolute abundance of every unique TCRbeta CDR3 rearrangement. For each sample, productive Simpson clonality was calculated as the square root of Simpson's diversity index over productive rearrangements. TCRdb took over this immuneACCESS table, retaining in-frame rearrangements with V and J assigned. Such tables are incomplete; in checked studies, under half of the missing clones stem from an unresolved V gene, and the remainder is unexplained. That table is the source of V, J and clone size, and D and trimming were worked out from the DNA. Within this sample are about 300,000 clones, with around 83% of them counted one time only. The ten largest clones capture 1% to 1.5% of the sample.

Each collaborating institution followed its own protocols to collect whole blood in K2EDTA tubes. For TCRbeta analysis, collaborator samples were shipped as frozen whole blood, as isolated PBMCs, or as DNA extracted from either sample type. The junction shows trimming of 2 bases on V and 7 bases on J, plus 14 bases between the germline ends. The CDR3 contains 14 residues, cysteine and phenylalanine counted. Just CDR3 DNA is preserved here, 42 bases in frame from base 1. Sequences SQVTM (CDR1) and ANQGSEA (CDR2) are obtained from the germline V gene. The entry originates in a study of blood T cell repertoires in COVID-19 (dated by TCRdb to 2018 to 2021). At the level of the whole study: The collaborator samples originated in the United States, Italy and Spain and spanned the acute and convalescent phases of COVID-19. The samples were drawn from two sources: the first 160 participants of the ongoing ImmuneRACE study, and 1,254 subjects contributed by 6 global collaborators. Where available, HLA class I and class II types were taken from metadata supplied by the sample provider and were not determined by assay-based typing. The sample metadata nearly always contained a de-identified subject ID, COVID-19 status, age in years and sex. The dataset comprised deeply sampled blood TCRbeta repertoires from subjects exposed to, actively infected with, or recovered from COVID-19. The material from the prospective study consisted of cDNA or gDNA derived from T cells, B-cell-depleted T cells, or PBMCs. The repertoires were released in a freely available public database meant as a resource for research on the immune response to SARS-CoV-2. What the work shows at the level of the full study, not this receptor alone: The amount of clinical and demographic metadata varied by source and participant and was provided uncurated.

The source is a woman aged 50 to 65 with acute or convalescent COVID-19. Source material: peripheral blood. The chain was built from TRBV29-1 and TRBJ1-4, and TRBD1 may be the D gene, going by 5 matching bases. CDR3 loop: CSVELQGKGEKLFF. In nucleotide form, the sequence is TGCAGCGTTGAACTTCAGGGAAAGGGTGAAAAACTGTTTTTT.